Shown below are 5 T cell receptor beta chains from a single sample sequenced in a study of cytomegalovirus exposure and HLA in healthy donors. PCR was performed using 60 Vbeta and 13 Jbeta primers. Assay used: immunoSEQ multiplex PCR; TCRdb lists only in-frame clones, some missing. The table lists over 250,000 clones, roughly 70% of them singletons. Material: PBMCs. The receptors here all came from a female donor in good health and CMV-seronegative.

Concerning this clone itself: One end of the junction varies from germline; a read error may be responsible. The rearrangement uses TRBV10-3 and TRBJ2-3; 8 nucleotides align to TRBD2. Germline loops: CDR1 ENHRY, CDR2 SYGVKD. The CDR3 runs to 15 residues. CDR3 region: CAIRGESGSTDTQCF. The CDR3 region has the DNA TGTGCCATCAGAGGGGAAAGCGGGAGCACAGATACGCAGTGTTTT.

This chain links TRBV28 with TRBJ2-1, with 7 bases fitting TRBD2. The V gene end was trimmed by 7 bases and the J gene end by 0 bases; junction bases not matched to a gene: 3. Germline loops: CDR1 MDHEN, CDR2 SYDVKM. The CDR3 extends over 14 amino acids. The CDR3 DNA follows: TGTGCCAGCATTGGCGGGAGCTCCTACAATGAGCAGTTCTTC. Protein: CASIGGSSYNEQFF.

The rearrangement joins TRBV4-1 to TRBJ1-1; no clear D gene. Germline CDR1 MGHRA, CDR2 YSYEKL. The CDR3 is made up of 16 amino acids. The germline V and J ends were trimmed by 4 bases and 3 bases, with 18 bases remaining between them. CDR3: CASSRRFGQSHTEAFF. The CDR3 region has the DNA TGCGCCAGCAGCCGTCGGTTTGGGCAAAGTCACACTGAAGCTTTCTTT.

The rearrangement uses TRBV2 and TRBJ2-3; the match to TRBD2 covers 13 bases. The CDR3 runs to 17 residues. In germline, CDR1 is SNHLY, CDR2 FYNNEI. V dropped 5 bases and J dropped 4; count of bases not matched to a gene: 9. The CDR3 protein is CASSKSGLAGRSDTQYF. CDR3 sequence (DNA): TGTGCCAGCAGTAAATCGGGACTAGCGGGAAGGTCAGATACGCAGTATTTT.

About this clone itself: A read error may produce the germline difference seen at one junction end. The chain carries TRBV7-9 and TRBJ2-1; D perhaps matches TRBD1 (6 bases). This CDR3 is built from 14 residues. Germline CDR1 is SEHNR and CDR2 is FQNEAQ (reference sequence). The CDR3 sequence: CSSSAMDRSGEQFF. The CDR3 DNA reads as TGTTCCAGCAGCGCCATGGACAGATCCGGTGAGCAGTTCTTC.